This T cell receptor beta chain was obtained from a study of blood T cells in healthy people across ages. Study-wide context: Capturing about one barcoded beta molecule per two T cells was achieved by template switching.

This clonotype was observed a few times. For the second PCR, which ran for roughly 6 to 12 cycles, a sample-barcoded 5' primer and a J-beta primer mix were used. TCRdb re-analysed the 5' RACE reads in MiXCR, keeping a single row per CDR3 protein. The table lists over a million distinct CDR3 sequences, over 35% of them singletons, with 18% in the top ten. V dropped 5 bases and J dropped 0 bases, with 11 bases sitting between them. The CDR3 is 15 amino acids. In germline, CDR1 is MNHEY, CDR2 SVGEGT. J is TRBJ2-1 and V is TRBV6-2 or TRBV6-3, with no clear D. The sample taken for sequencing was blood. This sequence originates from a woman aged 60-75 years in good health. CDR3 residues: CASSGPQSSYNEQFF. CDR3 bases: TGTGCCAGCAGTGGACCCCAAAGCTCCTACAATGAGCAGTTCTTC.